This entry lists 30 T cell receptor beta chains sequenced from one sample in a study of blood T cell repertoires in COVID-19. Here immunoSEQ multiplex PCR was the method, and the copy in TCRdb shows in-frame clones only, minus some. The table records around 300,000 clones, 83% of them present only once. Sequencing was done on a sample of peripheral blood. The receptors were gathered from a woman between 50 and 59 years old who had recovered from COVID-19.

A few counts support this clone. The chain links TRBV18 to TRBJ2-7; TRBD2 is a possible D gene (5 bases). The CDR3 runs 14 residues. V gave up 2 bases and J gave up 6 bases, with 14 bases separating them. Germline V gene data show CDR1 as KGHSH and CDR2 as LQKENI. CDR3 residues: CASSPTSEGAEQYF. CDR3 coding DNA: TGTGCCAGCTCACCAACATCTGAGGGAGCCGAGCAGTACTTC.

The V call is TRBV19, the J call TRBJ2-5, with 12 positions matching TRBD2. Germline loops: CDR1 LNHDA, CDR2 SQIVND (reference sequence). With V trimmed by 7 bases and J by 2 bases, 2 bases remained unmatched. The CDR3 totals 14 residues. CDR3 amino acids: CASMTSGGQETQYF. In DNA form, the CDR3 reads TGTGCCAGTATGACTAGCGGGGGTCAAGAGACCCAGTACTTC.

The chain has TRBV6-4 and TRBJ2-1; TRBD2 matches at 11 bases. CDR1 and CDR2 (germline): MRHNA, SNTAGT. The CDR3 has 15 residues. V lost 4 bases, J lost 5 bases, and 4 bases stayed unmatched. CDR3 DNA sequence: TGTGCCAGCAGTGGCGGGACTAGCGGTAACAATGAGCAGTTCTTC. Translated, it gives CASSGGTSGNNEQFF.

This chain joins TRBV5-1 and TRBJ1-2; D remains ambiguous. The CDR3 consists of 15 residues. V gave up 4 bases and J gave up 4 bases, with 17 bases separating them. CDR1 is SGHRS, CDR2 YFSETQ, per germline. CDR3 coding DNA: TGCGCCAGCAGCCCTGACGTGAGGGCCACCTATGGCTACACCTTC. This translates into CASSPDVRATYGYTF.

The chain recombines TRBV9 with TRBJ1-6, with 9 bases identical to TRBD1. The V gene end was trimmed by 0 bases and the J gene end by 9 bases; junction bases not matched to a gene: 13. Germline V gene lookup returns CDR1 SGDLS and CDR2 YYNGEE. The CDR3 spans 18 residues. CDR3: CASSVGSGGDRVLSPLHF. CDR3 in DNA: TGTGCCAGCAGCGTAGGGTCGGGGGGGGACAGGGTGCTTTCACCCCTCCACTTT. Full variable domain (remainder filled in from reference TRBV9 and TRBJ1-6): DSGVTQTPKHLITATGQRVTLRCSPRSGDLSVYWYQQSLDQGLQFLIQYYNGEERAKGNILERFSAQQFPDLHSELNLSSLELGDSALYFCASSVGSGGDRVLSPLHFGNGTRLTVT.

The J gene is TRBJ2-3, the V gene TRBV18, with TRBD1 matching 10 bases. The CDR3 covers 16 residues. The germline V gene encodes CDR1 KGHSH and CDR2 LQKENI. V shed 6 bases and J 1 base; nucleotides not matched to a gene: 7. The CDR3 loop is CASSPYGTGGTDTQYF. The DNA for the CDR3 is TGTGCCAGCTCGCCCTATGGGACAGGGGGCACAGATACGCAGTATTTT.

The genes are TRBV12-3 or TRBV12-4 and TRBJ2-7; perhaps TRBD1 as D (6 bases). V was clipped by 5 bases and J by 2 bases, with 10 bases between them. The CDR3 has 13 amino acids. The CDR3 is CASSPGTTYEQYF. CDR3 sequence (DNA): TGTGCCAGCAGTCCCGGGACAACCTACGAGCAGTACTTC.

The table lists this clone with a count of one. The rearrangement uses TRBV6-5 and TRBJ2-1; D may be TRBD1 (6 bases). This CDR3 region has 14 residues. CDR1 and CDR2 from the germline V gene are MNHEY and SVGAGI. Trimming took 7 bases from V and 0 from J, leaving 10 bases between them. CDR3 sequence: CASKGQSSYNEQFF. Here the CDR3 DNA reads TGTGCCAGCAAAGGACAGAGCTCCTACAATGAGCAGTTCTTC.

V is TRBV7-9 and J is TRBJ2-7, with a weak D call TRBD1 (6 bases). Germline lookup yields CDR1 SEHNR and CDR2 FQNEAQ (reference sequence). V was clipped by 5 bases and J by 4 bases, with 12 bases between them. CDR3 length equals 13 residues. As DNA, the CDR3 is TGTGCCAGCAGCCTCCAACAGGGATACGAGCAGTACTTC. Its translation: CASSLQQGYEQYF. Full variable domain (remainder filled in from reference TRBV7-9 and TRBJ2-7): DTGVSQNPRHKITKRGQNVTFRCDPISEHNRLYWYRQTLGQGPEFLTYFQNEAQLEKSRLLSDRFSAERPKGSFSTLEIQRTEQGDSAMYLCASSLQQGYEQYFGPGTRLTVT.

This clone was seen only once. This chain connects TRBV19 to TRBJ2-1; the D gene is possibly TRBD2 (5 bases). V gave up 8 bases and J gave up 0 bases, with 11 bases separating them. Germline V gene lookup returns CDR1 LNHDA and CDR2 SQIVND (reference sequence). The CDR3 is made up of 14 amino acids. The CDR3 region has the DNA TGTGCCAGTGGATTGGGGAGCTCCTACAATGAGCAGTTCTTC. This translates into CASGLGSSYNEQFF.

V and J are TRBV7-3 and TRBJ2-3, with 8 bases lining up with TRBD2. Trimming cost V 3 bases and J 2 bases; bases outside gene matches: 13. Germline assignment: CDR1 SGHTA and CDR2 FQGTGA. This CDR3 is built from 18 residues. The CDR3 bases are TGTGCCAGCAGCTTCCTGGTGGAGCGGGAGCCCAACACAGATACGCAGTATTTT. This sequence encodes CASSFLVEREPNTDTQYF.

This clone was observed once. The chain recombines TRBV28 with TRBJ1-1, with D unresolved. The CDR3 has 15 amino acids. Trimming stripped 6 bases from V and 1 base from J, with 15 bases between. CDR1 and CDR2 (germline): MDHEN, SYDVKM. CDR3 residues: CASSRPDRGNTEAFF. The CDR3 region has the DNA TGTGCCAGCAGCCGTCCCGACCGGGGGAACACTGAAGCTTTCTTT.

The gene calls are TRBV28 and TRBJ1-2; TRBD1 might be the D (5 bases). The CDR3 consists of 12 residues. The ends were cut back, 2 bases at V and 6 bases at J, with 7 bases in the middle. Germline lookup yields CDR1 MDHEN and CDR2 SYDVKM. CDR3 in amino acids: CASSLEQDGYTF. The CDR3 DNA sequence: TGTGCCAGCAGTTTAGAACAGGATGGCTACACCTTC.

The chain employs TRBV28 and TRBJ2-6; 7 positions agree with TRBD1. The CDR3 contains 18 residues. Germline V lookup: CDR1 MDHEN, CDR2 SYDVKM. V lost 6 bases, J lost 0 bases, and 11 bases stayed unmatched. Here the CDR3 reads CASRRLGTAISGANVLTF. The CDR3 region has the DNA TGTGCCAGCAGGAGACTCGGGACAGCCATCTCTGGGGCCAACGTCCTGACTTTC.

This clone was observed once. The V call is TRBV11-2, the J call TRBJ2-7; perhaps TRBD1 as D (5 bases). Germline lookup yields CDR1 SGHAT and CDR2 FQNNGV. The CDR3 loop spans 12 amino acids. Trimming stripped 5 bases from V and 6 bases from J, with 11 bases between. The CDR3 DNA reads TGTGCCAGCAGCACCCAGGGTGGCGAGCAGTACTTC. It specifies CASSTQGGEQYF.

This clone was detected only once. This sequence joins TRBV30 and TRBJ1-5; D remains unclear. Germline V CDR1 and CDR2: GTSNPN, SVGIG (reference sequence). The CDR3 length is 13 residues. V lost 2 bases and J 5 bases, leaving 10 bases between the germline ends. CDR3 amino acids: CAWSRGEDQPQHF. CDR3 nucleotide sequence: TGTGCCTGGAGTCGGGGTGAGGATCAGCCCCAGCATTTT. The complete variable domain, with remaining parts taken from reference TRBV30 and TRBJ1-5, reads SQTIHQWPATLVQPVGSPLSLECTVEGTSNPNLYWYRQAAGRGLQLLFYSVGIGQISSEVPQNLSASRPQDRQFILSSKKLLLSDSGFYLCAWSRGEDQPQHFGDGTRLSIL.

There are many counts of this clone. The V gene is TRBV19, the J gene TRBJ1-5; a possible D gene is TRBD1 (6 bases). CDR3 length: 15 residues. The germline V gene encodes CDR1 LNHDA and CDR2 SQIVND (reference sequence). V was cut by 5 bases and J by 2 bases, with 13 bases left in between. The DNA of the CDR3 is TGTGCCAGTAGTCTACAGGGAGAAGGCAATCAGCCCCAGCATTTT. Its protein product is CASSLQGEGNQPQHF.

The chain carries TRBV21-1 and TRBJ2-7; whether TRBD2, the table's D call, matches the DNA was not checked. TRBV21-1 constitutes a pseudogene. The CDR3 runs to 18 residues. DNA for the CDR3: TGTGCCAGCAGCAAAGACCCCCCGGTAGCGAGGAGCTCCTACGAGCAGTACTTC. This gives the protein CASSKDPPVARSSYEQYF.

This rearrangement joins TRBV2 to TRBJ2-2, with D perhaps TRBD1 (6 bases). V shed 6 bases and J shed 6 bases, with 14 bases lying between them. Per the germline V gene, CDR1 is SNHLY and CDR2 is FYNNEI. This CDR3 has 14 residues. The CDR3 sequence is CASSRDTSSGELFF. The DNA for the CDR3 is TGTGCCAGCAGCAGGGACACGAGCTCCGGGGAGCTGTTTTTT.

CDR3 sequence (DNA): TGTGCCAGCGGGGACAGGGGGAACACAGATACGCAGTATTTT. Translating it yields CASGDRGNTDTQYF. This rearrangement joins TRBV6-5 to TRBJ2-3, with TRBD1 matching 11 bases. This CDR3 spans 14 amino acids. From germline, CDR1 is MNHEY and CDR2 SVGAGI. The junction had 3 bases not matched to a gene; V was cut back by 8 bases and J by 2 bases.

This sequence joins TRBV5-1 and TRBJ1-4; tentatively, D is TRBD1 (6 bases). The V end lost 5 bases, the J end lost 4 bases, and 12 bases lay between the germline ends. Looked up from germline, CDR1 is SGHRS and CDR2 is YFSETQ. The CDR3 has 14 residues. CDR3: CASRKQGNNEKLFF. CDR3 coding DNA: TGCGCCAGCAGAAAGCAGGGGAATAATGAAAAACTGTTTTTT.

This clone was recorded once. The chain links TRBV7-2 to TRBJ2-2; 11 nucleotides match TRBD2. The CDR3 sequence is 15 residues long. Germline CDR1 reads SGHTA; CDR2 reads FQGNSA. Trimming at V came to 3 bases and at J to 4 bases, leaving 1 base not matched to a gene. DNA for the CDR3: TGTGCCAGCAGCTTGCTAGCGGGAGGCACCGGGGAGCTGTTTTTT. Amino acids: CASSLLAGGTGELFF.

As DNA, the CDR3 is TGCGCCAGCAGCGAGGGGGCGGGAGGCCGCGAGCAGTACTTC. It translates to CASSEGAGGREQYF. This chain uses TRBV5-1 with TRBJ2-7; possible D gene TRBD2, 8 bases. This CDR3 comprises 14 residues. The V and J ends lost 4 bases and 6 bases respectively, with 17 bases between them. Germline loops: CDR1 SGHRS, CDR2 YFSETQ.

This rearrangement joins TRBV19 to TRBJ2-2; 7 bases are shared with TRBD1. Germline-derived CDR1 and CDR2 are LNHDA and SQIVND (reference sequence). The CDR3 consists of 15 residues. Trimming took 9 bases from V and 1 from J; bases not matched to a gene: 8. DNA for the CDR3: TGTGCCAGCAGTGGACAGGCGGGGAACACCGGGGAGCTGTTTTTT. Translation: CASSGQAGNTGELFF. Full variable domain (missing parts from reference TRBV19 and TRBJ2-2): DGGITQSPKYLFRKEGQNVTLSCEQNLNHDAMYWYRQDPGQGLRLIYYSQIVNDFQKGDIAEGYSVSREKKESFPLTVTSAQKNPTAFYLCASSGQAGNTGELFFGEGSRLTVL.

The chain is built from TRBV27 and TRBJ2-7; 16 positions agree with TRBD2. Per germline, CDR1 MNHEY and CDR2 SMNVEV (reference sequence). V gave up 2 bases and J gave up 9 bases; unmatched junction bases: 7. CDR3 length: 16 residues. The CDR3 region is CASSLGGTSGRGGQYF. CDR3 nucleotides: TGTGCCAGCAGTTTAGGGGGGACTAGCGGGAGGGGAGGGCAGTACTTC.

This chain joins TRBV7-9 and TRBJ2-5, with 9 bases lining up with TRBD2. V gave up 5 bases and J gave up 4 bases; unmatched junction bases: 11. This CDR3 comprises 16 residues. Germline CDR1 and CDR2: SEHNR and FQNEAQ (reference sequence). The CDR3 DNA reads TGTGCCAGCAGCACTATTTGGACTAGCGTGGCAGAGACCCAGTACTTC. Its translation: CASSTIWTSVAETQYF.

The V and J genes are TRBV11-2 and TRBJ1-4; 7 nucleotides match TRBD1. J lost 0 bases, V lost 5 bases, and 15 bases had no gene match. The germline gives CDR1 SGHAT, CDR2 FQNNGV. The CDR3 runs to 19 residues. The CDR3 loop reads CASSRKAGQSTTTNEKLFF. CDR3 nucleotides: TGTGCCAGCAGCCGAAAGGCGGGACAGTCGACGACAACTAATGAAAAACTGTTTTTT.

The V call is TRBV7-2, the J call TRBJ1-2; 7 bases agree with TRBD1. Unmatched junction bases numbered 9, after V lost 4 bases and J lost 7 bases. The CDR3 has 14 residues. Germline V gene sequence: CDR1 SGHTA, CDR2 FQGNSA. CDR3 coding DNA: TGTGCCAGCAGCTCACAGGGGTACGGGGGTGGCTACACCTTC. This translates into CASSSQGYGGGYTF.

The chain has TRBV18 and TRBJ1-2, with D possibly matching TRBD1 (5 bases). The V end lost 1 base, the J end lost 4 bases, and 10 bases lay between the germline ends. The germline V gene has CDR1 KGHSH and CDR2 LQKENI. The CDR3 is 14 residues long. The CDR3 DNA follows: TGTGCCAGCTCACCACGGGAAGGGGCCTATGGCTACACCTTC. Its translation: CASSPREGAYGYTF. The full variable domain, completed using reference TRBV18 and TRBJ1-2, is NAGVMQNPRHLVRRRGQEARLRCSPMKGHSHVYWYRQLPEEGLKFMVYLQKENIIDESGMPKERFSAEFPKEGPSILRIQQVVRGDSAAYFCASSPREGAYGYTFGSGTRLTVV.

This clone was counted a single time. The genes are TRBV7-3 and TRBJ2-2; a possible D gene is TRBD2 (5 bases). CDR1 and CDR2 (germline): SGHTA, FQGTGA. Between the trimmed V and J ends, which lost 5 bases and 2 bases, there was a span of 18 bases. The CDR3 runs 17 residues. The CDR3 here is CASSTPGRLANTGELFF. Here the CDR3 DNA reads TGTGCCAGCAGCACCCCCGGGCGTCTAGCTAACACCGGGGAGCTGTTTTTT.